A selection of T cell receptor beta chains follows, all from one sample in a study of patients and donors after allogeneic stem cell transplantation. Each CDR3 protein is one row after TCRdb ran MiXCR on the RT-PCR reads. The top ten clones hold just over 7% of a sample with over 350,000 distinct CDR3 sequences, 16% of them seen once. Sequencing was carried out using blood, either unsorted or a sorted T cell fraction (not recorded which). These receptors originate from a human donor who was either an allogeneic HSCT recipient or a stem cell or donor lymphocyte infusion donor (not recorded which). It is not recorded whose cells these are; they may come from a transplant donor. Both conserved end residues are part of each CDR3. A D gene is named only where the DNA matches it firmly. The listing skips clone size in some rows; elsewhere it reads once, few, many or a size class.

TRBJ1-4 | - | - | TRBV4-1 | TGCGCCAGCAGCCAAGAGGCTTCAGGGAGTGAAAAACTGTTTTTT | CASSQEASGSEKLFF
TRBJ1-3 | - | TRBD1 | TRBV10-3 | TGTGCCATCAGTACAGGGGGGAAATCTGGAAACACCATATATTTT | CAISTGGKSGNTIYF
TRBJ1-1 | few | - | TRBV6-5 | TGTGCCAGCAGTGACGCCGGGTCCAAAGCTTTCTTT | CASSDAGSKAFF
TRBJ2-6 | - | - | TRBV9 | TGTGCCAGCAGCGTAGTCCCGATCTCCTACTCTGGGGCCAACGTCCTGACTTTC | CASSVVPISYSGANVLTF
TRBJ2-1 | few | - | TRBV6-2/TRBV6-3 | TGTGCCAGCAGTTACTTGGGTGCTGAGCAGTTCTTC | CASSYLGAEQFF
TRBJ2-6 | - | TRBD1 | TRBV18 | TGTGCCAGCTCAGAGACAGGGGCCCACTCTGGGGCCAACGTCCTGACTTTC | CASSETGAHSGANVLTF
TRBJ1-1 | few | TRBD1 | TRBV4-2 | TGTGCCAGCAGCCAAACAGGGGCTGAAGCTTTCTTT | CASSQTGAEAFF
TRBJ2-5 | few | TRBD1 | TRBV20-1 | TGCAGTGACAAAAGACAGGGGCGGCAGACCCAGTACTTC | CSDKRQGRQTQYF
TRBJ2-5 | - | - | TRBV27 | TGTGCCAGCAGTTCAAGCGGACGGGAGACCCAGTACTTC | CASSSSGRETQYF
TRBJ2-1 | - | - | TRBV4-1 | TGCGCCAGCAGCCTAAGGGCTTTAGGGTCCGAGCAGTTCTTC | CASSLRALGSEQFF
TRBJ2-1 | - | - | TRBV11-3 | TGTGCCAGCAGCTTAGCGCCTAGTTACAATGAGCAGTTCTTC | CASSLAPSYNEQFF
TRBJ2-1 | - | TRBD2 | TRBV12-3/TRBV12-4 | TGTGCCAGCAAAAGACTAGCGGGAGTATCCAACAATGAGCAGTTCTTC | CASKRLAGVSNNEQFF
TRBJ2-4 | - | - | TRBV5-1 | TGCGCCAGCAGCTTGGCCAGGGAGGCTTCCAAAAACATTCAGTACTTC | CASSLAREASKNIQYF
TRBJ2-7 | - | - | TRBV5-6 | TGTGCCAGCAGCTTGGGCGGAGAGCAGGGGACACCTACCTACGAGCAGTACTTC | CASSLGGEQGTPTYEQYF
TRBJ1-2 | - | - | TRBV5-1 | TGCGCCAGCAGCTACCTTAACAGGGATGGCGATGGCTACACCTTC | CASSYLNRDGDGYTF